Following are 28 T cell receptor beta chains from one sample sequenced in a study of T-cell memory formation after mild COVID-19. Each CDR3 protein is one row after TCRdb ran MiXCR on the 5' RACE reads. This table holds around 180,000 distinct CDR3 sequences, around a sixth found once. Sequenced: PBMCs or a T cell subset sorted from them (not recorded which). The receptors shown here come from a man aged 18 to 30 who had mild COVID-19 (a few samples of this study predate the infection). Cell type and time point are not known.

The CDR3 loop reads CASSWSGDGYTF. The CDR3 nucleotides are TGTGCCAGCAGTTGGTCGGGGGACGGCTACACCTTC. J is TRBJ1-2 and V is TRBV25-1, with TRBD1 as a possible D gene (5 bases). Germline CDR1 is MGHDK and CDR2 is SYGVNS. The CDR3 sequence is 12 residues long. Trimming stripped 5 bases from V and 8 bases from J, with 12 bases between.

This CDR3 is CSAGDSGTYEQYF. As DNA, the CDR3 is TGCAGTGCGGGGGACAGTGGAACCTACGAGCAGTACTTC. J is TRBJ2-7 and V is TRBV20-1, with 7 nucleotides matching TRBD1. V shed 6 bases and J 2 bases; nucleotides not matched to a gene: 7. The CDR3 is 13 amino acids. CDR1 DFQATT and CDR2 SNEGSKA come from the germline V gene (reference sequence).

Here the CDR3 reads CASSFGPPDTQYF. The CDR3 DNA reads as TGTGCCAGCAGCTTCGGCCCCCCAGATACGCAGTATTTT. The genes are TRBV11-1 and TRBJ2-3; no clear D gene. Trimming took 3 bases from V and 4 from J, leaving 8 bases between them. Per germline, CDR1 SGHAT and CDR2 FQDESV (reference sequence). This CDR3 contains 13 residues.

The chain employs TRBV4-2 and TRBJ2-1; 7 bases are shared with TRBD1. Trimming took 8 bases from V and 5 from J; bases not matched to a gene: 6. Germline V gives CDR1 LGHNA, CDR2 YNFKEQ. CDR3 length: 13 residues. The CDR3 DNA follows: TGTGCCAGCGCGACAGGGACGGACAATGAGCAGTTCTTC. Translated: CASATGTDNEQFF.

About this clonotype: Compared with germline, one end of the junction differs, possibly owing to a read error. V is TRBV7-8 and J is TRBJ2-3; D could derive from TRBD1 or TRBD2 (5 bases each). The CDR3 has 12 amino acids. Germline CDR1 is SGHVS and CDR2 is FQNEAQ. The CDR3 loop reads CASSRRDDTKYF. The CDR3 nucleotides read TGTGCCAGCAGCCGCCGGGACGATACGAAGTATTTT. Filled out from reference TRBV7-8 and TRBJ2-3, the complete variable domain reads GAGVSQSPRYKVAKRGQDVALRCDPISGHVSLFWYQQALGQGPEFLTYFQNEAQLDKSGLPSDRFFAERPEGSVSTLKIQRTQQEDSAVYLCASSRRDDTKYFGPGTRLTVL.

This clonotype was seen a single time. The J gene is TRBJ2-2, the V gene TRBV18; TRBD2 is a possible D gene (5 bases). This CDR3 has 15 amino acids. Germline CDR1 and CDR2: KGHSH and LQKENI. Trimming stripped 0 bases from V and 4 bases from J, with 9 bases between. CDR3 sequence (DNA): TGTGCCAGCTCACCACCGCGGGCTGGCACCGGGGAGCTGTTTTTT. Translated: CASSPPRAGTGELFF.

The V call is TRBV20-1, the J call TRBJ2-5; D not resolved. The V and J ends lost 5 bases and 3 bases respectively, with 13 bases between them. There are 13 residues in the CDR3. Per germline, CDR1 DFQATT and CDR2 SNEGSKA (reference sequence). CDR3 coding DNA: TGCAGTGCTTCCATAGGACGGGAAGAGACCCAGTACTTC. Residues: CSASIGREETQYF.

Regarding this clonotype: The junction departs from the called germline gene at one end, perhaps through a read error. This chain links TRBV20-1 with TRBJ2-7, with no clear D. The CDR3 has 11 amino acids. Germline CDR1 DFQATT, CDR2 SNEGSKA (reference sequence). The CDR3 here is CRAKDVYEQYF. The CDR3 nucleotides read TGCAGGGCTAAGGATGTTTACGAGCAGTACTTC.

As regards this clonotype: The conserved phenylalanine or tryptophan is not found at the CDR3 terminus, so this likely reflects a read error. The rearrangement joins TRBV4-2 to TRBJ2-4, with TRBD1 matching 9 bases. V lost 7 bases and J lost 4; bases outside the gene matches: 8. This CDR3 spans 15 amino acids. CDR1 is LGHNA, CDR2 YNFKEQ, per germline. The DNA for the CDR3 is TGTGCCAGCAACCTAGCCGGGACAGGGAAAAACATTCAGTACGTC. Translation gives CASNLAGTGKNIQYV.

This chain connects TRBV7-2 to TRBJ1-5; D may be TRBD1 (6 bases). Trimming took off 3 bases at V and 6 bases at J, with 15 bases between the two ends. CDR1 SGHTA and CDR2 FQGNSA come from the germline V gene. The CDR3 is 15 amino acids. The CDR3 nucleotides are TGTGCCAGCAGCTTTTCTATCAGGGGAGCTCAGCCCCAGCATTTT. This translates into CASSFSIRGAQPQHF.

This clonotype has just a few counts. This rearrangement joins TRBV24-1 to TRBJ2-5; maybe TRBD1 (6 bases). This CDR3 is 16 amino acids long. V was clipped by 1 base and J by 0 bases, with 11 bases between them. Germline V gene data show CDR1 as KGHDR and CDR2 as SFDVKD. This CDR3 reads CATSDFPQGNQETQYF. CDR3 DNA sequence: TGTGCCACCAGTGATTTTCCACAGGGAAACCAAGAGACCCAGTACTTC.

The rearrangement uses TRBV27 and TRBJ2-1, with TRBD1 matching 9 bases. J was trimmed by 2 bases and V by 5 bases; bases with no gene match: 7. The CDR3 consists of 16 residues. The germline V gene encodes CDR1 MNHEY and CDR2 SMNVEV (reference sequence). CDR3 loop: CASSPYDRGTYNEQFF. CDR3 coding DNA: TGTGCCAGCAGTCCCTATGACAGGGGGACCTACAATGAGCAGTTCTTC.

Turning to this clonotype: The junction differs from germline at one of its ends, possibly a read error. The rearrangement links TRBV20-1 to TRBJ1-3; TRBD1 agrees at 10 bases. Per the germline V gene, CDR1 is DFQATT and CDR2 is SNEGSKA (reference sequence). This CDR3 comprises 11 residues. The CDR3 sequence is CSARQSTGGAF. CDR3 nucleotides: TGCAGTGCCAGACAGTCGACAGGGGGCGCCTTT.

The CDR3 DNA sequence: TGCAGTGCCTCGGGGGGCCAAGAGACCCAGTACTTC. It codes for CSASGGQETQYF. The chain uses TRBV20-1 and TRBJ2-5, with 7 bases lining up with TRBD2. With V trimmed by 6 bases and J by 1 base, 2 bases remained unmatched. CDR1 and CDR2 from the germline V gene are DFQATT and SNEGSKA (reference sequence). The CDR3 loop spans 12 amino acids.

This clonotype was seen a few times. This sequence joins TRBV3-1 and TRBJ1-1; D is unresolved. V lost 2 bases and J lost 4, with 8 bases in between. This CDR3 comprises 13 residues. Germline V lookup: CDR1 LGHDT, CDR2 YNNKEL (reference sequence). CDR3 bases: TGTGCCAGCAGCCAATCGTCCGGCACTGAAGCTTTCTTT. This sequence encodes CASSQSSGTEAFF.

V gene TRBV7-3 combines with J gene TRBJ2-7, with TRBD1 matching over 7 bases. V trimming: 2 bases; J trimming: 2 bases; junction bases outside the gene matches: 6. CDR3 length: 15 amino acids. Germline lookup yields CDR1 SGHTA and CDR2 FQGTGA. In DNA, the CDR3 is TGTGCCAGCAGCTTAGTAGGGGGCGGAACCTACGAGCAGTACTTC. As protein: CASSLVGGGTYEQYF.

This clonotype was found a few times. V usage is TRBV2 and J usage is TRBJ2-2; 9 bases are a match to TRBD1. This CDR3 comprises 15 residues. V gave up 11 bases and J gave up 4 bases; unmatched junction bases: 11. Germline-derived CDR1 and CDR2 are SNHLY and FYNNEI. The CDR3 sequence is CAAIQGASGTGELFF. The DNA of the CDR3 is TGTGCCGCTATACAGGGGGCGTCGGGCACCGGGGAGCTGTTTTTT. Full variable domain (missing parts from reference TRBV2 and TRBJ2-2): EPEVTQTPSHQVTQMGQEVILRCVPISNHLYFYWYRQILGQKVEFLVSFYNNEISEKSEIFDDQFSVERPDGSNFTLKIRSTKLEDSAMYFCAAIQGASGTGELFFGEGSRLTVL.

The rearrangement joins TRBV6-5 to TRBJ2-2; possible D gene TRBD2, 6 bases. CDR1 is MNHEY and CDR2 is SVGAGI in the germline V gene. The CDR3 consists of 15 residues. V was pared by 0 bases and J by 8 bases, with 13 bases between. CDR3 residues: CASSYSKAGRGELFF. The DNA of the CDR3 is TGTGCCAGCAGTTACTCAAAGGCGGGGCGTGGGGAGCTGTTTTTT.

The chain couples TRBV29-1 to TRBJ2-5; D not certain. The CDR3 spans 12 residues. CDR1 SQVTM and CDR2 ANQGSEA come from the germline V gene. Trimming stripped 4 bases from V and 3 bases from J, with 9 bases between. The CDR3 DNA reads TGCAGCGTTGGGATAACCGAAGAGACCCAGTACTTC. Its protein is CSVGITEETQYF.

This chain connects TRBV7-3 to TRBJ2-7; tentative D call: TRBD1 (6 bases). The germline gives CDR1 SGHTA, CDR2 FQGTGA. The V gene lost 5 bases and the J gene lost 2 bases, with 25 bases spanning the gap. CDR3 length: 18 amino acids. The DNA of the CDR3 is TGTGCCAGCAGCCCCATCTCCACGTGGGACAAATCAACCTACGAGCAGTACTTC. Protein: CASSPISTWDKSTYEQYF.

This rearrangement joins TRBV5-1 to TRBJ2-7; no definite D call. CDR1 and CDR2 (germline): SGHRS, YFSETQ. This CDR3 comprises 15 residues. V lost 4 bases and J 0 bases, leaving 14 bases between the germline ends. CDR3 protein: CASSVSGSSSYEQYF. The CDR3 bases are TGCGCCAGCAGCGTGAGTGGTAGCAGCTCCTACGAGCAGTACTTC.

This chain connects TRBV7-3 to TRBJ2-1; TRBD1 matches 9 bases. Germline assignment: CDR1 SGHTA and CDR2 FQGTGA. The ends lost 5 bases at V and 5 bases at J; junction bases unmatched: 7. This CDR3 comprises 15 residues. CDR3 region: CASSATRDRDNEQFF. The DNA for the CDR3 is TGTGCCAGCAGCGCCACCCGGGACAGGGACAATGAGCAGTTCTTC.

This rearrangement joins TRBV20-1 to TRBJ2-5; 8 positions match TRBD2. The V gene end was trimmed by 2 bases and the J gene end by 4 bases; junction bases not matched to a gene: 3. CDR3 length equals 13 residues. Germline V gene data show CDR1 as DFQATT and CDR2 as SNEGSKA (reference sequence). In nucleotides, the CDR3 is TGCAGTGCTAGAAGCGGGGGAGGAGAGACCCAGTACTTC. Its translation is CSARSGGGETQYF.

In its sample, this clonotype ranks as medium-sized. The gene calls are TRBV5-1 and TRBJ2-1, with 11 bases lining up with TRBD2. Trimming removed 5 bases from V and 6 bases from J; junction bases left unmatched: 7. This CDR3 has 15 amino acids. Germline CDR1 SGHRS, CDR2 YFSETQ. Written as DNA, the CDR3 is TGCGCCAGCAGGGACGGGACTAGCGGCCTCAATGAGCAGTTCTTC. Protein: CASRDGTSGLNEQFF.

This clonotype was counted only a few times. This chain joins TRBV4-3 and TRBJ2-2; unclear D gene. The CDR3 has 16 amino acids. V lost 1 base and J 1 base, leaving 10 bases between the germline ends. Per germline, CDR1 LGHNA and CDR2 YSLEER. CDR3 residues: CASSQVGLGNTGELFF. In DNA form, the CDR3 reads TGCGCCAGCAGCCAAGTAGGCTTGGGGAACACCGGGGAGCTGTTTTTT.

The rearrangement links TRBV5-1 to TRBJ1-1; TRBD1 is a possible D gene (6 bases). CDR3 size: 16 residues. CDR1 SGHRS and CDR2 YFSETQ come from the germline V gene. Trimming took off 3 bases at V and 0 bases at J, with 15 bases between the two ends. The CDR3 DNA sequence: TGCGCCAGCAGCTACGCCCCACAGGGAATGAACACTGAAGCTTTCTTT. Translating it yields CASSYAPQGMNTEAFF.

This clonotype was detected a few times. J is TRBJ2-7 and V is TRBV5-6; D is ambiguous. The CDR3 totals 14 residues. The germline CDR1 and CDR2 sequences are SGHDT and YYEEEE. V lost 4 bases to trimming and J lost 4 bases, with 15 bases between them. CDR3 sequence reads: CASSRTSHTYEQYV. CDR3 DNA sequence: TGTGCCAGCAGCAGAACCAGCCACACTTACGAGCAGTACGTC.

This clonotype was picked up many times. The V and J genes are TRBV29-1 and TRBJ1-1; no reliable D call. With 4 bases removed from V and 2 bases from J, the gap between germline ends came to 11 bases. CDR1 and CDR2 from the germline V gene are SQVTM and ANQGSEA. The CDR3 contains 13 residues. This chain's CDR3 is CSVALLGNTEAFF. The CDR3 region has the DNA TGCAGCGTTGCCCTCTTGGGTAACACTGAAGCTTTCTTT.